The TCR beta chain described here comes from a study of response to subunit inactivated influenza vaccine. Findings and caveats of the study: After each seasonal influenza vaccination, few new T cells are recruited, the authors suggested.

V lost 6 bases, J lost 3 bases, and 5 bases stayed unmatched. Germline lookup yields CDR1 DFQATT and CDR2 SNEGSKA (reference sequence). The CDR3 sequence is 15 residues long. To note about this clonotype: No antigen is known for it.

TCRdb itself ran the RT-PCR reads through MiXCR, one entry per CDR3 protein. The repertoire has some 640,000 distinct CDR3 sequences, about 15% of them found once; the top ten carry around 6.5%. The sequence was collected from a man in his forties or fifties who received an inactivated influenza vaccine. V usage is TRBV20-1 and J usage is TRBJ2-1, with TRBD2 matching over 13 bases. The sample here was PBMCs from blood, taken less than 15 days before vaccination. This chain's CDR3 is CSAKGLAGHYNEQFF. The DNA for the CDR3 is TGCAGTGCAAAGGGACTAGCGGGGCACTACAATGAGCAGTTCTTC.